The clone carrying this T cell receptor beta chain appeared many times. Its specificity is unknown. The V segment lost 8 bases and the J segment 3 bases; nucleotides outside the gene matches: 11. CDR1 is SGHRS, CDR2 YFSETQ, per germline. The CDR3 has 15 amino acids. TCRdb reprocessed the reads with MiXCR, giving one entry per CDR3 protein. Here the sample spans a few hundred thousand distinct CDR3 sequences, around 13% being singletons. This sample was included in a study of T cell repertoires in cytomegalovirus infection. Regarding the study as a whole: HLA-C-restricted, CMV-specific TCR beta clonotypes were dominant ex vivo.

The chain combines TRBV5-1 with TRBJ2-1; 7 bases line up with TRBD2. The receptor was derived from a human donor in good health (CMV status not recorded). Some clones in this sample may be carry-over from other donors' samples. The source material was PBMCs. The CDR3 region is CASQPPGLNYNEQFF. The CDR3 DNA sequence: TGCGCCAGTCAACCTCCGGGACTAAACTACAATGAGCAGTTCTTC. Full variable domain (missing parts from reference TRBV5-1 and TRBJ2-1): KAGVTQTPRYLIKTRGQQVTLSCSPISGHRSVSWYQQTPGQGLQFLFEYFSETQRNKGNFPGRFSGRQFSNSRSEMNVSTLELGDSALYLCASQPPGLNYNEQFFGPGTRLTVL.